This TCR beta chain comes out of a study of radiotherapy plus CTLA-4 blockade in lung cancer. Findings of the study overall: Response, reportedly, was best predicted by interferon-beta along with early blood T cell clone dynamics. Clones derived from tumor TCRs expanded in blood after radiotherapy plus ipilimumab.

CTLA-4 blockade using ipilimumab, together with focal radiation, was received by patients with chemo-refractory metastatic non-small-cell lung cancer. Germline-derived CDR1 and CDR2 are SGHVS and FNYEAQ. The CDR3 sequence is 15 residues long. As to this clone: Antigen unknown.

Here immunoSEQ multiplex PCR was the method, and the copy in TCRdb shows in-frame clones only, minus some. Among roughly 62,000 clones, around 76% were seen once, and the ten largest hold 2.9%. The sample here was peripheral blood, taken from a patient treated with radiotherapy plus ipilimumab. V and J are TRBV7-6 and TRBJ2-5; TRBD1 might be the D (6 bases). The better agreement between TRBJ2-7 and the DNA end casts doubt on the J call. The receptor was isolated from a human donor with non-small cell lung cancer who had a complete response to radiotherapy plus ipilimumab. This CDR3 is CASSEGPQGTYEQYF. The CDR3 region has the DNA TGTGCCAGCAGTGAAGGTCCACAGGGTACCTACGAGCAGTACTTC.